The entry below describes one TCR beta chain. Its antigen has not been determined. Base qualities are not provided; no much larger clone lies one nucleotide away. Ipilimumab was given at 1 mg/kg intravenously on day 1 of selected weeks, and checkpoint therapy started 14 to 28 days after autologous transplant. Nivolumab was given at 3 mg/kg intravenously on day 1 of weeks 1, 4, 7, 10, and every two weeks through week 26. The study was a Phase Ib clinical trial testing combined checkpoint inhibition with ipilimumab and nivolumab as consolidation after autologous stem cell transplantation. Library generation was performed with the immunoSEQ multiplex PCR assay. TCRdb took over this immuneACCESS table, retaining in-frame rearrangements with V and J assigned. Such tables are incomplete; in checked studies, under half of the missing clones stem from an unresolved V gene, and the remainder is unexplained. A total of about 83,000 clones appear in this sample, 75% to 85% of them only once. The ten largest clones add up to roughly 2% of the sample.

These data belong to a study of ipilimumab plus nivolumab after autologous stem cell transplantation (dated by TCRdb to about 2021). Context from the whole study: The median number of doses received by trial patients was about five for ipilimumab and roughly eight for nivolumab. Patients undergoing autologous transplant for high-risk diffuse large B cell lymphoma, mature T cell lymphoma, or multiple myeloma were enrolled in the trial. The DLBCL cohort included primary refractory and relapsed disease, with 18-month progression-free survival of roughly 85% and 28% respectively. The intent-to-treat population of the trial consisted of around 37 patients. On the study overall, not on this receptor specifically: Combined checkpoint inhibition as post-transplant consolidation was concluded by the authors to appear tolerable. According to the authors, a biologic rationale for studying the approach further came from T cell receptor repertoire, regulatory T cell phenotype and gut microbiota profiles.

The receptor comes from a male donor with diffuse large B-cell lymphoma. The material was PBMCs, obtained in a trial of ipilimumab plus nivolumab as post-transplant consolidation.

The CDR3: CASSLAGGHDTQYF. At the DNA level, the sequence is TGTGCCAGCAGCTTAGCGGGGGGGCACGATACGCAGTATTTT. This chain is built from TRBV5-4 and TRBJ2-3, and TRBD2 matches 10 of the central bases. CDR1 and CDR2, per the germline V gene (reference sequence), are SGHNT and YYREEE. CDR3 length: 14 amino acids, cysteine to phenylalanine. Only CDR3 DNA remains: 42 bases, in frame from the first base. V trim: 2 bases; J trim: 6 bases; unmatched bases: 3.